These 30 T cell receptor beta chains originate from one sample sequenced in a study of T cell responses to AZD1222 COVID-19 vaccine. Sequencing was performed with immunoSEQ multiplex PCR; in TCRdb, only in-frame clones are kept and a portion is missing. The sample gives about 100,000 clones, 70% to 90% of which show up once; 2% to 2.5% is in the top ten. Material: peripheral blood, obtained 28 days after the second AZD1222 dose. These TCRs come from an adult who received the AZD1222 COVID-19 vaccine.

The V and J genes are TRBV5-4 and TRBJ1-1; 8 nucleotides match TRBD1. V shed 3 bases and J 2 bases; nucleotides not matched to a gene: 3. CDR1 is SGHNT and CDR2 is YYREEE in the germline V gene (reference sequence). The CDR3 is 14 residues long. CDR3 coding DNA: TGTGCCAGCAGCTGGACAGGGAGAAACACTGAAGCTTTCTTT. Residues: CASSWTGRNTEAFF.

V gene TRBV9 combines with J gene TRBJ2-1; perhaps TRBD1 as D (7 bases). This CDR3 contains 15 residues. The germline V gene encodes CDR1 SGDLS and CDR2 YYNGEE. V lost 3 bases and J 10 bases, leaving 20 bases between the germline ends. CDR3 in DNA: TGTGCCAGCAGCGAGGAGGGACAGCCTGAAGAAGAGCAGTTCTTC. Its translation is CASSEEGQPEEEQFF.

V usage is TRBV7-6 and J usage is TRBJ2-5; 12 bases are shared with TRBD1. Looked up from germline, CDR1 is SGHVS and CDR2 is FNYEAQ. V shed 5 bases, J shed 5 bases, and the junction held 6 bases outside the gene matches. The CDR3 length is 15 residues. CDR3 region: CASSGTGGSWETQYF. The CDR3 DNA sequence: TGTGCCAGCAGCGGGACAGGGGGCTCGTGGGAGACCCAGTACTTC.

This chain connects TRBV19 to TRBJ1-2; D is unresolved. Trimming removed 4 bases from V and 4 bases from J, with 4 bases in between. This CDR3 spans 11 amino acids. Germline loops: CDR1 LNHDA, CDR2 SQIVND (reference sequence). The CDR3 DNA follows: TGTGCCAGTAGTACAAGCTATGGCTACACCTTC. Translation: CASSTSYGYTF.

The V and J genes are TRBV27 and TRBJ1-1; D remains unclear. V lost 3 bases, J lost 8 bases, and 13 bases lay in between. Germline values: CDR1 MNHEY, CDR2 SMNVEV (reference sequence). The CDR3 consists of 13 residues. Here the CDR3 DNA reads TGTGCCAGCAGTTTCCGACGACTTAACGAAGCTTTCTTT. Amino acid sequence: CASSFRRLNEAFF.

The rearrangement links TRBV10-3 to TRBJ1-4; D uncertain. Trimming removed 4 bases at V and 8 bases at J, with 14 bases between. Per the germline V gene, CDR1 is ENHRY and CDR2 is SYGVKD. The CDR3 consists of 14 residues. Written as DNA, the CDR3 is TGTGCCATCAGTGGTGACAACGGCAAGGAAAAACTGTTTTTT. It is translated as CAISGDNGKEKLFF.

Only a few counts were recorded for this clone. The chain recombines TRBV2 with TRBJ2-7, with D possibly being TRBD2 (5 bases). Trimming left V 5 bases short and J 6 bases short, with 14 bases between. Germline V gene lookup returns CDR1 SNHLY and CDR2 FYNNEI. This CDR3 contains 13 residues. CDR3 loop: CASSKEYGVEQYF. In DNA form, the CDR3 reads TGTGCCAGCAGTAAGGAGTACGGGGTCGAGCAGTACTTC.

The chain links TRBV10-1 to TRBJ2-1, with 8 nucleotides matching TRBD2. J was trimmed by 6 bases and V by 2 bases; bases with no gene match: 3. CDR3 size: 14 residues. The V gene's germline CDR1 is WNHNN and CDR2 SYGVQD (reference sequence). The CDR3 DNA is TGCGCCAGCAGTGAGCACGGGAGGGCCAATGAGCAGTTCTTC. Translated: CASSEHGRANEQFF.

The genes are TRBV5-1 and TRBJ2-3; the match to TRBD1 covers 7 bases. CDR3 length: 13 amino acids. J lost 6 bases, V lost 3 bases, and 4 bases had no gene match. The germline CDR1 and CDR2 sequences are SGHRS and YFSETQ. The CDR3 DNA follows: TGCGCCAGCAGCTCGACAGGGACCGATACGCAGTATTTT. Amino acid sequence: CASSSTGTDTQYF.

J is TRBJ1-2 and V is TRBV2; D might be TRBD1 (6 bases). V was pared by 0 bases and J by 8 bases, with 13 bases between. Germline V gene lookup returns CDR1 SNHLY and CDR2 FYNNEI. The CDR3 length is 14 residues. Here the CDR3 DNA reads TGTGCCAGCAGTGAAGCGAGGGGGGTGGGAGGCTACACCTTC. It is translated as CASSEARGVGGYTF.

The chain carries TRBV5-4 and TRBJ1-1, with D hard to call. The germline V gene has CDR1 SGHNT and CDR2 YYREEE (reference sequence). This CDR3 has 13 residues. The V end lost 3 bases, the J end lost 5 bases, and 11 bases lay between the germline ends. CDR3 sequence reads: CASSYGWRTEAFF. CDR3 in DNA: TGTGCCAGCAGCTACGGCTGGAGAACTGAAGCTTTCTTT.

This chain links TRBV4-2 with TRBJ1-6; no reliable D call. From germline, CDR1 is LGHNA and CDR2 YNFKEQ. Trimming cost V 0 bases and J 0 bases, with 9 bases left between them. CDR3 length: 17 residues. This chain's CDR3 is CASSQDRMLSYNSPLHF. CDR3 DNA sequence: TGTGCCAGCAGCCAAGACCGGATGCTCTCCTATAATTCACCCCTCCACTTT.

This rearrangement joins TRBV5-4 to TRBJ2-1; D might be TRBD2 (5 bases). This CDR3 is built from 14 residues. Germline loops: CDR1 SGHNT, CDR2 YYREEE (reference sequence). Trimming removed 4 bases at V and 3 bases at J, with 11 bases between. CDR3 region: CASSPQRNYNEQFF. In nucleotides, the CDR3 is TGTGCCAGCAGCCCCCAGCGGAACTACAATGAGCAGTTCTTC.

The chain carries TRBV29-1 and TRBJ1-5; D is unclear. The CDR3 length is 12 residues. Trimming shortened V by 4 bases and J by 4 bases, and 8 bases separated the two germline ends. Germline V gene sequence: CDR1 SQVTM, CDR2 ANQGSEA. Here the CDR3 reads CSVGSVNQPQHF. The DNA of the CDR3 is TGCAGCGTTGGGAGCGTGAATCAGCCCCAGCATTTT. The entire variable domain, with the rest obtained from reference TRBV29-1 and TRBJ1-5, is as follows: SAVISQKPSRDICQRGTSLTIQCQVDSQVTMMFWYRQQPGQSLTLIATANQGSEATYESGFVIDKFPISRPNLTFSTLTVSNMSPEDSSIYLCSVGSVNQPQHFGDGTRLSIL.

CDR3 sequence reads: CASSPRQSDTGELFF. The CDR3 coding sequence is TGTGCCAGCTCACCACGGCAGAGCGACACCGGGGAGCTGTTTTTT. V usage is TRBV18 and J usage is TRBJ2-2; D is undetermined. The length of the CDR3 is 15 residues. Deletions cut 1 base from V and 3 bases from J, with 9 bases between. The germline CDR1 and CDR2 sequences are KGHSH and LQKENI.

CDR3 in amino acids: CASSSHEGIDTEAFF. For the CDR3, the DNA is TGCGCCAGCAGCTCCCATGAGGGTATCGACACTGAAGCTTTCTTT. The V gene is TRBV5-1, the J gene TRBJ1-1; D remains ambiguous. V was trimmed by 3 bases and J by 3 bases, leaving 15 bases between them. CDR3 length: 15 residues. Germline V gives CDR1 SGHRS, CDR2 YFSETQ. The entire variable domain, with the rest obtained from reference TRBV5-1 and TRBJ1-1, is as follows: KAGVTQTPRYLIKTRGQQVTLSCSPISGHRSVSWYQQTPGQGLQFLFEYFSETQRNKGNFPGRFSGRQFSNSRSEMNVSTLELGDSALYLCASSSHEGIDTEAFFGQGTRLTVV.

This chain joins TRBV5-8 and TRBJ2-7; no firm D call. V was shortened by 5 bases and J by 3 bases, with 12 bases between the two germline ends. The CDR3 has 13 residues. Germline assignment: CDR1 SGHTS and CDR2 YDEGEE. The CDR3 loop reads CASSLDPRYEQYF. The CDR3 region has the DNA TGTGCCAGCAGTCTCGACCCCCGCTACGAGCAGTACTTC. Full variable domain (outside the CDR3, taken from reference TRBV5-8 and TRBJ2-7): EAGVTQSPTHLIKTRGQQATLRCSPISGHTSVYWYQQALGLGLQFLLWYDEGEERNRGNFPPRFSGRQFPNYSSELNVNALELEDSALYLCASSLDPRYEQYFGPGTRLTVT.

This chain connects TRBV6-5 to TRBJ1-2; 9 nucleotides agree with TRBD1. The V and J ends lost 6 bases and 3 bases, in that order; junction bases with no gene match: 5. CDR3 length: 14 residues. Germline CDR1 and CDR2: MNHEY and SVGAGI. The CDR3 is CASSTDRGDYGYTF. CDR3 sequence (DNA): TGTGCCAGCAGCACCGACAGGGGGGACTATGGCTACACCTTC.

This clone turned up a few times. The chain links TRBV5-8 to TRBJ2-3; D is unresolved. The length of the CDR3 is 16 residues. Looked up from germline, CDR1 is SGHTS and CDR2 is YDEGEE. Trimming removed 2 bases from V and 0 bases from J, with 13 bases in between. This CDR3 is CASSFGVGGSTDTQYF. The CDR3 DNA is TGTGCCAGCAGCTTTGGAGTCGGCGGTAGCACAGATACGCAGTATTTT.

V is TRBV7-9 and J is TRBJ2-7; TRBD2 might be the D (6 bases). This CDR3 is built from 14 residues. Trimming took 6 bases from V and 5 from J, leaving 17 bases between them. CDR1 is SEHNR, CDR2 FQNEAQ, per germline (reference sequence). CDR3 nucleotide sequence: TGTGCCAGCAGGGGCATCGGGGGAAGAAACGAGCAGTACTTC. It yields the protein CASRGIGGRNEQYF.

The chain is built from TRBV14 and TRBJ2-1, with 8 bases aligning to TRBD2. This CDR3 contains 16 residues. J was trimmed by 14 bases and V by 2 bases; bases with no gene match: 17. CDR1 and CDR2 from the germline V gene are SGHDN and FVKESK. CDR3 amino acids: CASSQTSGTSGRVEFF. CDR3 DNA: TGTGCCAGCAGCCAAACTTCCGGGACTAGTGGCCGGGTGGAGTTCTTC.

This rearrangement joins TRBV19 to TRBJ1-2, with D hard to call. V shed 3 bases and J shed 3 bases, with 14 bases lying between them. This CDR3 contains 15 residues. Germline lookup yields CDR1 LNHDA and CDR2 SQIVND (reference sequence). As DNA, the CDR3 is TGTGCCAGTAGTATTGAAGCAATAATTTACTATGGCTACACCTTC. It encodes CASSIEAIIYYGYTF.

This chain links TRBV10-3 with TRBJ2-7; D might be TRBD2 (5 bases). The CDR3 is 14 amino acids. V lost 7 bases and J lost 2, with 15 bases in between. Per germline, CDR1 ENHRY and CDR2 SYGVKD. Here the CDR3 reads CAITDGQRAYEQYF. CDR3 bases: TGTGCCATCACCGACGGGCAGAGGGCCTACGAGCAGTACTTC.

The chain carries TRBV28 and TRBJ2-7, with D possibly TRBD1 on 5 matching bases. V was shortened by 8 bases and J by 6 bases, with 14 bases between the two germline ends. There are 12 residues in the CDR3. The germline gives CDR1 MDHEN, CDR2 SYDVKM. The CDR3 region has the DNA TGTGCCAGCTATGGACAATTCGGCGAGCAGTACTTC. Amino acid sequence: CASYGQFGEQYF.

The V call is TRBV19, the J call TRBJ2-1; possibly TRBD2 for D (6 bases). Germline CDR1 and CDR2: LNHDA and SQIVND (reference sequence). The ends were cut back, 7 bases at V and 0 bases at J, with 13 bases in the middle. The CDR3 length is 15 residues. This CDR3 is CASTSRRGSYNEQFF. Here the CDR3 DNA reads TGTGCCAGTACAAGTCGGAGGGGCTCCTACAATGAGCAGTTCTTC. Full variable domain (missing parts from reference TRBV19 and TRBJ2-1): DGGITQSPKYLFRKEGQNVTLSCEQNLNHDAMYWYRQDPGQGLRLIYYSQIVNDFQKGDIAEGYSVSREKKESFPLTVTSAQKNPTAFYLCASTSRRGSYNEQFFGPGTRLTVL.

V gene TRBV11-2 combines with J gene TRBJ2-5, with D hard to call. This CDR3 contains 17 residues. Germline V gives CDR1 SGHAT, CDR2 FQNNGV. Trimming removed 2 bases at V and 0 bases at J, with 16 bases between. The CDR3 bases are TGTGCCAGCAGCTTAAGCTCCCCAAGCCCGTACCAAGAGACCCAGTACTTC. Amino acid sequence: CASSLSSPSPYQETQYF.

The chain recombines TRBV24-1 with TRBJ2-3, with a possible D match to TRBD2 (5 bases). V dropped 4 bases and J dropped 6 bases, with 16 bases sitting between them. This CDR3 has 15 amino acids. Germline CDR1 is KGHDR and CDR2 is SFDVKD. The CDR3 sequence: CATSDARTTRDTQYF. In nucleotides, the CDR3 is TGTGCCACCAGTGACGCAAGGACCACTAGGGATACGCAGTATTTT.

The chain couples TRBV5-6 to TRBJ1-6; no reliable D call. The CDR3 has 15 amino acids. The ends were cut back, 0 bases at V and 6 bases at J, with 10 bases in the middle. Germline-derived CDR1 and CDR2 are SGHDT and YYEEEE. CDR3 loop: CASSLVQLGNSPLHF. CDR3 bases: TGTGCCAGCAGCTTGGTACAGCTGGGTAATTCACCCCTCCACTTT.

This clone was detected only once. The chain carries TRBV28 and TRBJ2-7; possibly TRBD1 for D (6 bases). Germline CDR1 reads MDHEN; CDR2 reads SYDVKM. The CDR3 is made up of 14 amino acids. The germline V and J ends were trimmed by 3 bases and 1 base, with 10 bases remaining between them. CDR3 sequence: CASSFGDTSYEQYF. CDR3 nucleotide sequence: TGTGCCAGCAGTTTTGGGGACACTTCCTACGAGCAGTACTTC.

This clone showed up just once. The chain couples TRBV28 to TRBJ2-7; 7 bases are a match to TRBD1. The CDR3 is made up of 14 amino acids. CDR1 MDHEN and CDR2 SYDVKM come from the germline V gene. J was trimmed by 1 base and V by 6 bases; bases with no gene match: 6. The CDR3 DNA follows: TGTGCCAGCAGAATTACAGGGGCTTCCTACGAGCAGTACTTC. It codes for CASRITGASYEQYF. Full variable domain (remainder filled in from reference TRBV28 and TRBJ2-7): DVKVTQSSRYLVKRTGEKVFLECVQDMDHENMFWYRQDPGLGLRLIYFSYDVKMKEKGDIPEGYSVSREKKERFSLILESASTNQTSMYLCASRITGASYEQYFGPGTRLTVT.